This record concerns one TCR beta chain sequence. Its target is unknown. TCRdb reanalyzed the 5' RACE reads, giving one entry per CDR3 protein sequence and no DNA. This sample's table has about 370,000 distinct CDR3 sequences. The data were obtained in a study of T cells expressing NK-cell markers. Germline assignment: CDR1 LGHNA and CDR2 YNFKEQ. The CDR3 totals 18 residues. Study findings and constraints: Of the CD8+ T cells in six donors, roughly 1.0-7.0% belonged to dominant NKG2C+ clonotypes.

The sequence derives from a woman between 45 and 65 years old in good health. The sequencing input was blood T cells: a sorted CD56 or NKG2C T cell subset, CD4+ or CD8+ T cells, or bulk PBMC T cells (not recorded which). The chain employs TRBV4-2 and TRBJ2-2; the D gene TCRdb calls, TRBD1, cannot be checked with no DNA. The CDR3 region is CASSQELGQGDGTGELFF.